This T cell receptor beta chain was captured in a study of regulatory T cells in long-lasting Graves disease listed by TCRdb under 2021. A note on the overall study: Newly diagnosed Graves' disease patients had taken antithyroid drugs for less than 3 months. This study used TCR sequencing and RNA sequencing of peripheral blood to compare persistent Graves' disease patients against newly diagnosed Graves' disease patients. The study took place in China and was registered as a clinical trial. TCR sequencing covered some 13 persistent and around 20 newly diagnosed Graves' disease patients, about 35 samples in total.

Receptor libraries were prepared by multiplex PCR. TCRdb shows the sequencer as Illumina HiSeq 4000. iRepertoire HTBI primers and Arm-PCR amplification of CDR3 regions were used to construct TCR beta libraries. PCR products were gel purified before sequencing. In the original analysis: Gene usage analysis of CDR3 amino acid clonotypes relied on the 60 to 65 TRBV and about 13 TRBJ segments identified across samples. Filtered high-quality paired reads were merged into contigs using COPE and FqMerger. Contigs were aligned with BLAST to IMGT TRBV, TRBD and TRBJ reference genes, and CDR3 was defined per IMGT. Any clonotype with a frequency above 0.1% was counted as a highly expanded clone. Shannon entropy was used to measure repertoire diversity, and the Gini coefficient was used to measure V-J evenness. A clonotype was considered public if more than one individual shared it. TCRdb reprocessed the public reads (quality trimming at Q25 with fastp, clone calling with MiXCR) and kept in-frame beta chains. Merged by CDR3 protein, the rows form single entries marked with the most common genes and DNA. In this record, the V and J calls reflect TCRdb's handling and not the investigators' own analysis. Present in this sample are roughly 420,000 distinct CDR3 sequences, about a sixth of which were seen just once. 20% to 25% of the sample belongs to the ten largest clones.

Study-wide findings and limitations: Preferential use of TRBV28, TRBJ1-2 and TRBJ2-5 was observed in persistent disease, whereas TRBV20-1 and TRBJ2-1 were favored in newly diagnosed disease. More public clonotypes were shared among persistent patients (around 3,000) than among newly diagnosed patients (966). Sequencing and analysis were limited to the TCR beta chain. Only peripheral blood was studied, because thyroid tissue, the primary lesion, was inaccessible. Compared with newly diagnosed patients, patients with persistent Graves' disease had lower TCR Shannon entropy and fewer highly expanded clones, which suggests clonal expansion. The authors acknowledged the small sample size as a limitation that may reduce accuracy.

From the cysteine through the phenylalanine, the CDR3 covers 15 amino acids. Only the CDR3 DNA stays, 45 bases, in frame from base 1. Deletion took 3 bases off V and 4 bases off J, with a span of 15 bases between the germline ends. The germline V gene sets CDR1 to SGHTA and CDR2 to FQGNSA. This clonotype has at least ten counts. Its binding antigen is unknown. It has no much larger one-base neighbor in the sample; base qualities were not kept. Explained via the paper, the time point label denotes: newly diagnosed GD, antithyroid drugs for less than 3 months. For both TCR sequencing and RNA sequencing, RNA was extracted from PBMCs using TRIzol. Graves' disease was diagnosed according to American Thyroid Association guidelines. Patients were recruited from an endocrinology department in Xi'an, China. Each patient gave about 10 milliliters of peripheral blood, collected in an EDTA anticoagulant tube. PBMCs were isolated by Ficoll Paque Plus density gradient separation without further T cell sorting. An Agilent 2100 Bioanalyzer and agarose gel were used to check RNA quality, and a NanoDrop 2000 was used to measure RNA concentration.

This sample was also put to use in a study of T cells in Graves' hyperthyroidism and ophthalmopathy. The other study reports the following: A patient counted as having stable Graves' hyperthyroidism if no progression to ophthalmopathy occurred over 18 months of follow-up. The hyperthyroidism patients were between 18 and 65 years old and newly diagnosed, with a disease duration of less than 2 months. Exclusion was applied to patients with uncontrolled infections, other autoimmune diseases, pregnancy or lactation. Diagnoses were based on clinical symptoms, serum thyroxine and TRAb, thyroid ultrasound and orbital computed tomography. The first round of RT-PCR for the TCR CDR3 was performed with the HTBI primer set and the Qiagen OneStep RT-PCR kit. Most expanded thyroid clonotypes (frequency above 0.001) were also found in blood, which suggests that blood repertoires may mirror thyroid immune responses. In cross-validation, a model built on a 13 V-J signature told ophthalmopathy apart from stable hyperthyroidism with 87.88% sensitivity and approximately 84% specificity, and in testing the same model reached 80%/75%. In validation, the model predicted progression to ophthalmopathy a median of about 6.8 months before onset, with about 67% sensitivity and around 76% specificity. To identify TCR V-J signatures that set the groups apart, the researchers used a discovery cohort of about a hundred patients, made up of 40 to 45 with Graves' ophthalmopathy and approximately 57 with stable Graves' hyperthyroidism. Prospective prediction of ophthalmopathy was tested in an independent validation cohort consisting of 18 to 20 hyperthyroidism patients and more than 15 patients who later progressed to ophthalmopathy. The 95 to 100 discovery patients were randomly divided into training and test sets at a 7:3 ratio. The study also compared thyroid tissue and blood T-cell repertoires from 6 or 7 Graves' hyperthyroidism patients. Following sampling, methimazole starting at 30 mg daily was given to hyperthyroidism patients, and high-dose intravenous methylprednisolone was given to ophthalmopathy patients. The libraries were constructed in a second round of multiplex PCR and then size-selected and purified. Paired-end sequencing of the libraries was performed with 100 bp reads on an Illumina HiSeq2000. SOAPnuke was used to process the raw data, removing reads that contained adapters or uncalled bases, had a mean Phred below 15, or lacked an exact match to the constant primer or identifier. High-quality paired reads were merged with COPE v1.2.5, and unique nucleotide sequences were defined as clonotypes. MiTCR v1.1 was used to align the clonotypes against IMGT TRBV, TRBD and TRBJ reference segments. Only V-J combinations with frequency above 0.0001, covering approximately 99% of repertoires, were analysed. The TCS score was defined as the ratio of F50 (clonal expansion) to E x V (chaos), calculated using BLOSUM62-based TCRdist between CDR3 peptides within each V-J. Welch's t-statistics and random forest reduced 500 to 650 V-J features to roughly 13, which were used in a naive Bayes classifier (R e1071). Sample size was not statistically predetermined, and investigators were not blinded to group allocation. According to the paper, TCR Vbeta CDR3 sequencing was carried out on 120 to 150 peripheral blood samples, which came from around 43 ophthalmopathy, fewer than 80 hyperthyroidism and approximately 17 progressor patients.

The chain uses TRBV7-2 and TRBJ2-5; TRBD1 is a weak D gene call, 6 bases matching. Specimen: peripheral blood mononuclear cells (PBMCs), collected at new diagnosis, from a patient treated with antithyroid drugs. This sequence originates from a woman under 30 with Graves disease. Donor details come from another sample of the same person, matched by shared clones. CDR3 protein: CASSFQQGGSETQYF. The nucleotides are TGTGCCAGCAGCTTTCAACAGGGCGGGTCAGAGACCCAGTACTTC.